This T cell receptor (beta chain) was documented in a study of T-cell memory formation after mild COVID-19. At the level of the study: TCR clusters were largely donor specific. Study conclusions and caveats: The appearance of some responding clones in pre-infection memory suggested that cross-reactive memory joined. Mostly located in CM and EM were contracting CD4+ clones, with contracting CD8+ clones located in EMRA. Contracting clones from day 15 to 85 showed balanced CD4/CD8; later expanders favored CD4+.

TCRdb re-called the 5' RACE reads through MiXCR, storing one row per CDR3 protein. Among 110,000 or so distinct CDR3 sequences listed, 20% to 25% were seen once. In regard to this clonotype: What it recognizes is unknown.

Specimen: PBMCs or a T cell subset sorted from them (not recorded which). The origin of this receptor is a man between 18 and 29 years old who had mild COVID-19 (a few samples of this study predate the infection). Cell type and time point are not known.

CDR3 residues: CASSLGLGGYGYTF. In DNA, the CDR3 is TGTGCCAGCAGCTTAGGCCTGGGAGGGTATGGCTACACCTTC. This chain joins TRBV7-2 and TRBJ1-2; unclear D gene. The CDR3 runs 14 residues. V lost 1 base, J lost 5 bases, and 11 bases lay in between. Germline lookup yields CDR1 SGHTA and CDR2 FQGNSA.